The entry that follows covers one T cell receptor beta chain sequence. Its antigen has not been determined. Base quality data are lacking; no much larger clone is found one base away. In total, approximately 690 healthy bone marrow donors made up the cohort. Cohort members were all nominally healthy when sampled, although unrecorded immune exposures were likely present. The donor was CMV seropositive and belonged to the group of 250 to 350 seropositive cohort members. A peripheral blood sample was collected from each donor, and TCR beta sequencing was performed on peripheral blood mononuclear cells. Genomic DNA was extracted from the blood cell samples with the Qiagen DNeasy Blood Extraction Kit. The data were obtained in a study of cytomegalovirus exposure and HLA in healthy donors (TCRdb year 2017). Broadly, across the study: According to an earlier analysis of 587 of the donors, 200 million or so T cells yielded 100 million or so unique TCR beta sequences and less than 300 Gb of sequence data. An early release covering roughly 640 HLA-typed donors comprised around 300 gigabases of sequencing data and approximately 85 million unique TCR sequences. Of the roughly 400 genotyped donors, roughly 80% fell in the genetic ancestry cluster associated with self-reported Caucasian donors. The study aimed to test whether cataloging public T cell receptors could reveal signatures of past pathogen exposure. Using immunosequencing, the study profiled T cell repertoires from around 680 subjects and related those repertoires to cytomegalovirus serostatus. Besides the first cohort of roughly 700 subjects, a separate validation cohort made up of roughly 120 different subjects was used. High-throughput TCR immunosequencing, statistical association of individual TCRs with disease status, and machine learning were combined to predict cytomegalovirus infection status. In a later analysis, previously published TCR beta repertoires from several hundred donors were re-analyzed and high-resolution HLA genotyping was added so that TCR occurrence patterns could be studied. The later analysis used no new phenotypic data to find candidate immune exposures, relying instead on TCR beta sequences and their occurrence across donors. To decide whether each TCR beta V gene segment behaved as functional or pseudogenic, an earlier analysis of some 580 of the donors relied on high-throughput TCR beta sequencing. Donor age, sex, ethnicity and CMV serostatus were compiled together with the repertoire data. In a later genetic analysis, genome-wide SNP genotypes for 398 of the 666 donors were used, and that subset was treated as a discovery cohort. Every discovery cohort repertoire had been produced on one sequencing platform. Both class I and class II loci were covered by HLA typing, at four-digit resolution. The number of typed donors differed by locus: about 620-640 for A, B, C, DRB1 and DQB1; roughly 510 for DQA1; some 590 for DPA1; and about 450 for DPB1. Because of strong linkage in the cohort, 5 or 6 DR-DQ haplotypes were treated as single units for association and clustering. Among 398 genotyped donors of the cohort, an average of 235,054 unique TCR beta nucleotide sequences were sequenced per donor, about a sixth of them non-productive.

The receptor library was made with the immunoSEQ multiplex PCR assay. The multiplex PCR relied on a mix of 60 forward primers for TCR Vbeta segments and 13 reverse primers for TCR Jbeta segments. The CDR3 region of rearranged TCR beta genes was amplified from genomic DNA with a multiplex PCR assay. The Illumina HiSeq System was used to sequence the amplified TCR beta libraries as 87-base-pair reads. Per the source publication's procedure: A later analysis tallied 75 million to 95 million unique TCR beta chains across the 666 repertoires, and about 12 million of those chains were shared by two or more donors. Raw reads were error-corrected and collapsed into unique sequences by a nearest-neighbor algorithm in which closely related sequences were merged to remove PCR and sequencing errors. CDR3 sequences were aligned to IMGT reference sequences to assign V, D and J gene segments. For a sequence to be retained, a match of at least six nucleotides to both a V gene segment and a J gene segment was required. A rearrangement was called productive if the CDR3 had no stop codons and remained in frame with V and J, and every other rearrangement was called non-productive. CDR3 was defined by IMGT convention, running from the second conserved V-encoded cysteine to the conserved J-encoded phenylalanine. The earlier analysis of some 550 of the donors excluded any sequence lacking an unambiguous match to a single V gene segment. An earlier analysis of 587 of the donors classified V segments as functional when productive rearrangements were above 56.7% and as segregating when the standard deviation between donors was above 5%. A statistical classification framework was developed to diagnose cytomegalovirus status using the catalog of TCR beta chain sequences. In a later analysis, V and J genes were assigned by comparing TCR nucleotide sequences against IMGT/GENE-DB human TR gene sequences. The TCRdist pipeline was used in a later analysis to assign CDR3 sequences and most-parsimonious VDJ recombination scenarios. In a later analysis, each TCR beta chain was defined by its CDR3 amino acid sequence together with its V-gene family, and reads lacking a unique V-gene family were excluded. A later analysis removed 500 to 650 highly shared, low-generation-probability nucleotide sequences to deal with suspected cross-contamination and a sequencing artifact. A later analysis calculated a clonal expansion index for each public chain from normalized within-repertoire ranks of inferred template counts. A later analysis computed generation probabilities with a VDJ recombination model fitted to out-of-frame rearrangements, and checked the results against IGoR. In a later analysis, hypergeometric tests were used to score TCR-TCR, TCR-HLA and TCR-CMV co-occurrence, with a repertoire-size bias correction applied to TCR pairs. To estimate false discovery rates, a later analysis permuted the HLA or CMV assignments 20 times. A later analysis grouped co-occurring TCRs with DBSCAN, adding TCRdist sequence similarity when clustering within HLA-allele-positive subsets. For co-occurrence clustering, repertoires with fewer than 30,000 or more than 120,000 public chains were excluded, along with 4 to 6 repertoires with anomalous nucleotide sharing. What TCRdb holds here is the immuneACCESS table cut down to in-frame rearrangements. Part of the clones is not present; checked against another copy, under half of the missing clones reflect an unresolved V gene, and the others are unexplained. V, J and clone size were drawn from that table, and D and trimming were deduced from the DNA. Within this sample are around 120,000 clones, with about 75% of them counted one time only. The top ten constitute approximately 30% of the sample.

Here V drops 7 bases and J drops 3 bases, and the junction holds 3 bases not matched to any gene. The CDR3 covers 13 residues, taking in both the cysteine and the phenylalanine. The DNA shown is the 39-base CDR3, in frame from base 1. In the germline V gene, CDR1 corresponds to SNHLY and CDR2 to FYNNEI. Overall results and qualifications from the work: A later analysis found that HLA-associated TCR beta chains were more clonally expanded and had lower generation probabilities than equally common non-associated chains. In vitro tests confirmed that a few of the cytomegalovirus-associated TCR beta chains recognize cytomegalovirus antigens. A later analysis associated about 17,000 TCR beta sequences with specific HLA alleles at a false discovery rate of 0.05. For the cohort, immune exposure information was limited to CMV serostatus. Roughly uniform sequencing depth across donors was assumed in presence/absence analyses, although this assumption may not hold. It was suggested by the authors that the approach could potentially be generalized to other disease states and immunological phenotypes. Cytomegalovirus status was reported to be diagnosed by the classifier with high specificity and sensitivity in both the original and validation cohorts. Because some donors lacked HLA typing at each locus, the association tests relied only on the typed subset. An earlier analysis of 587 of the donors showed that most TCR beta V segments appeared in productive rearrangements either about 87% or about 30% of the time, which broadly matched IMGT annotations. In the study, some 160 TCR beta chains were listed as associated with cytomegalovirus. While some public TCRs were present in many individuals, most TCR sequences turned up only very rarely across donors. The sequencing pipeline was judged likely to have produced a cluster of highly shared sequence variants as a technical artifact. A later analysis found that most CMV-associated TCR beta chains appeared HLA-restricted, with HLA associations seemingly driven largely by CMV exposure. The 87-base-pair reads could not distinguish some IMGT-functional V segments, including TRBV6-2 and TRBV6-3, so those segments were excluded. Compared with the approximately 670-donor mean, donors in an Asian-associated ancestry cluster had fewer N-insertions in productive TCRs, according to a later genetic analysis. A further reported finding was that TCR beta sequences accurately predicted the HLA-A and HLA-B alleles for most subjects in the first cohort. Linkage disequilibrium might explain the correlated functional status among segregating V segments, but an unknown experimental factor could not be excluded. When HLA alleles, especially DR and DQ, strongly co-occurred, TCR associations were difficult to assign to individual alleles. In a later analysis, the rate of TCR association differed among HLA loci, with DRB1 alleles having the most associated TCRs and HLA-C alleles having the fewest. Because counts were too low, more than 15 rarely observed V segments, including chromosome 9 orphons, were excluded from the earlier analysis of several hundred of the donors. V-gene and J-gene trimming of TCR beta chains was associated with a missense DCLRE1C variant in a later genetic analysis, and the association was replicated in an independent cohort. According to a later analysis, parvovirus B19, influenza, CMV and Epstein-Barr virus appeared linked to several top co-occurrence clusters. In this cohort, only TCR beta chains were sequenced, and detectable features were limited by the absence of alpha or paired-chain data.

Sequenced sample: PBMCs. The TCR comes from a man aged 55-75 years in good health and CMV-seropositive. Recombination joined TRBV2 with TRBJ2-3, and TRBD1 matches 8 of the central bases. Here the CDR3 is given as CASKRQGTDTQYF. The DNA is TGTGCCAGCAAAAGACAGGGGACAGATACGCAGTATTTT.